This note documents a single T cell receptor (beta chain) sequence. Its specificity is unknown. The assay was immunoSEQ multiplex PCR, and TCRdb's table has in-frame clones only and misses some. The sample includes about 170,000 clones, approximately 90% seen only once; the top ten take less than 1.6%. The sample belongs to a study of T cell responses to AZD1222 COVID-19 vaccine. Findings of the study overall: The CD4 TCRs associated with vaccination extended across spike and predominated at 160-218 and 743-854. Just six AZD1222 recipients were seropositive at baseline. A rise in Spike-specific TCR breadth and depth followed two AZD1222 doses. Females made up more of the donors, who were largely white British, and clonal diversity may have come out too low.

Unmatched junction bases numbered 6, after V lost 4 bases and J lost 1 base. CDR1 and CDR2 (germline): SEHNR, FQNEAQ (reference sequence). The CDR3 sequence is 15 residues long. This clonotype was obtained from an adult in good health. Here the sequenced sample was peripheral blood, taken on day 0 of AZD1222 vaccination. The chain has TRBV7-9 and TRBJ2-5; 7 nucleotides line up with TRBD1. Written as DNA, the CDR3 is TGTGCCAGCAGCTACTCACAGGGGCCCCAAGAGACCCAGTACTTC. Amino acids: CASSYSQGPQETQYF.